In its sample, the clone carrying this T cell receptor (beta chain) was seen a few times. The data derive from a study of blood T cell repertoires in COVID-19. Sequenced by immunoSEQ multiplex PCR; TCRdb stores in-frame clones only, minus some. The top ten hold 1.5% to 2% of the sample, which has 100,000 or so clones, 80% to 95% seen once. The V gene's germline CDR1 is SGHDN and CDR2 FVKESK. There are 15 residues in the CDR3. V was pared by 1 base and J by 4 bases, with 13 bases between. Sequenced input: peripheral blood. This TCR was sampled from a woman aged 45-65 years with COVID-19, enrolled during active disease. J is TRBJ1-2 and V is TRBV14, with no clear D. The CDR3 reads CASSQGAGRSYGYTF. The CDR3, as DNA: TGTGCCAGCAGCCAAGGGGCGGGAAGGAGCTATGGCTACACCTTC.